This TCR beta chain was sequenced for a study of cytomegalovirus exposure and HLA in healthy donors. The study, taken as a whole, reports: A later examination showed that TCR association rates differed by HLA locus, with DRB1 most and HLA-C fewest. V segments that were indistinguishable, TRBV6-2 and TRBV6-3 among them, were omitted from analysis.

The primer mix had 60 Vbeta and 13 Jbeta primers. Original processing notes: An analysis that came later counted 60 million to 80 million unique TCR beta chains, roughly 11 million shared. TCRdb keeps only in-frame clones here, not all; method: immunoSEQ multiplex PCR. V and J calls and clone size are as listed in that table; D and trimming were resolved from the DNA. In the table there are about 100,000 clones, 65% to 85% of which are singletons. The V end was cut by 3 bases, the J end by 4 bases, with 10 bases between. CDR3 length: 13 amino acids. CDR1 and CDR2 (germline): SGHTA, FQGNSA. This clone was detected a few times. The antigen remains undetermined.

The TCR originated in a female donor in good health and CMV-seropositive. The V call is TRBV7-2, the J call TRBJ2-7, with a possible D match to TRBD2 (5 bases). Sequencing was done on a sample of PBMCs. CDR3 nucleotides: TGTGCCAGCAGCTTGCGGGTGGGGTACGAGCAGTACTTC. Translated: CASSLRVGYEQYF. The full variable domain, its missing parts supplied by reference TRBV7-2 and TRBJ2-7, is GAGVSQSPSNKVTEKGKDVELRCDPISGHTALYWYRQSLGQGLEFLIYFQGNSAPDKSGLPSDRFSAERTGGSVSTLTIQRTQQEDSAVYLCASSLRVGYEQYFGPGTRLTVT.